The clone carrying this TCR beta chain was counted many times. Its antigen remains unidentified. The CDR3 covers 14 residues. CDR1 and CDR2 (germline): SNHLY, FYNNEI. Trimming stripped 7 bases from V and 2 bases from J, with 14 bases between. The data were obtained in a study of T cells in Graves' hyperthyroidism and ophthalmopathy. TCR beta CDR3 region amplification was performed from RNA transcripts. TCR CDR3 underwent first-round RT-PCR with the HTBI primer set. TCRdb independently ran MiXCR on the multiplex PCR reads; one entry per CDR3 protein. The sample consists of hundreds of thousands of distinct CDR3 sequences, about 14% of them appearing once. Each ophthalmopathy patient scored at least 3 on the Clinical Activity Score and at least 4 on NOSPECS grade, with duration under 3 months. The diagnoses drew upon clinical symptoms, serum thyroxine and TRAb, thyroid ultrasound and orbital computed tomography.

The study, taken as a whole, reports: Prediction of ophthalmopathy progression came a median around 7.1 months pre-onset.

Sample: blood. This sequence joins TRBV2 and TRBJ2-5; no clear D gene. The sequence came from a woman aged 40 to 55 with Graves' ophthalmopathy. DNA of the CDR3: TGTGCCAGCAAGTTGAAAGGCAGACAAGAGACCCAGTACTTC. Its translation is CASKLKGRQETQYF.